The present T cell receptor beta chain was sequenced within a study of cytomegalovirus exposure and HLA in healthy donors. Study results and caveats: Among TCR beta chains, those listed as cytomegalovirus-associated numbered fewer than 200. In vitro data verified three CMV-associated chains as specific for CMV antigens.

The PCR employed 60 Vbeta primers together with 13 Jbeta primers. Sequenced by immunoSEQ multiplex PCR; TCRdb stores in-frame clones only, minus some. The repertoire holds 150,000 to 200,000 clones, with approximately 82% as singletons. From germline, CDR1 is SGHVS and CDR2 FQNEAQ. The CDR3 has 16 residues. V lost 2 bases and J 6 bases, leaving 17 bases between the germline ends. A note on this clone: Its antigen is undetermined.

Sequencing was performed on PBMCs. The chain links TRBV7-8 to TRBJ2-1; the D gene is possibly TRBD1 (5 bases). The clonotype originates from a male donor in good health and CMV-seronegative. The CDR3 DNA reads TGTGCCAGCAGCTTACGCAGGGTTAATTCCCCCAATGAGCAGTTCTTC. Its translation: CASSLRRVNSPNEQFF.